The subject of this entry is one T cell receptor beta chain. Its antigen is as yet unknown. The entry originates in a study of tumor-infiltrating lymphocytes in localized non-small cell lung cancer. For the study at large: Several tumor histologies, both smoking statuses, and some post-neoadjuvant chemotherapy samples were included.

Profiling relied on immunoSEQ multiplex PCR, and the TCRdb table lists in-frame clones only, not all of them. The data contain about 14,000 clones, about 75% of them singletons. V was trimmed by 0 bases and J by 5 bases, leaving 10 bases between them. Germline V gene data show CDR1 as MGHRA and CDR2 as YSYEKL. This CDR3 spans 14 amino acids. Study results and limitations: Different pieces of the same tissue were used for each assay.

V and J are TRBV4-1 and TRBJ1-1; no clear D gene. The sequenced sample consisted of lung tumor tissue. The receptor was derived from a human donor with non-small cell lung cancer. The CDR3 sequence is CASSQDWRGTEAFF. The CDR3 DNA reads as TGCGCCAGCAGCCAAGATTGGCGGGGAACTGAAGCTTTCTTT.